These 20 T cell receptor beta chains came from one sample sequenced in a study of identical twins. TCRdb called the 5' RACE reads again in MiXCR, with one record for every CDR3 protein. The profile shows roughly 230,000 distinct CDR3 sequences, about 8% of them singletons. These data are also associated with another study on yellow fever vaccine responses in identical twins.

Source material: CD8+ T cells sorted from blood. The receptors stem from a woman aged 18-29 years in good health.

A few counts support this clonotype. The chain recombines TRBV15 with TRBJ2-4, with D possibly matching TRBD2 (5 bases). From germline, CDR1 is LNHNV and CDR2 YYDKDF (reference sequence). This CDR3 comprises 16 residues. Trimming shortened V by 2 bases and J by 0 bases, and 11 bases separated the two germline ends. CDR3 residues: CATSRPTGIAKNIQYF. Written as DNA, the CDR3 is TGTGCCACCAGCAGACCTACCGGGATAGCCAAAAACATTCAGTACTTC.

At least ten counts were recorded for this clonotype. The V and J genes are TRBV27 and TRBJ2-3; TRBD1 agrees at 8 bases. With 10 bases clipped from V and 3 bases from J, the junction kept 9 bases outside the gene matches. Germline CDR1 reads MNHEY; CDR2 reads SMNVEV (reference sequence). This CDR3 spans 14 amino acids. In nucleotides, the CDR3 is TGTGCCACCAGACAGGGGATAAGGACAGATACGCAGTATTTT. It yields the protein CATRQGIRTDTQYF.

Only a few counts were recorded for this clonotype. The rearrangement uses TRBV20-1 and TRBJ2-2; 8 positions match TRBD2. Trimming took 1 base from V and 1 from J; bases not matched to a gene: 5. This CDR3 comprises 16 residues. Germline V gene sequence: CDR1 DFQATT, CDR2 SNEGSKA (reference sequence). The CDR3 reads CSARGPTSGNTGELFF. DNA of the CDR3: TGCAGTGCTAGAGGCCCAACTAGCGGGAACACCGGGGAGCTGTTTTTT.

The chain has TRBV7-3 and TRBJ2-1; 9 bases agree with TRBD1. Germline V gene sequence: CDR1 SGHTA, CDR2 FQGTGA. The CDR3 runs to 15 residues. The V and J ends lost 5 bases and 5 bases, in that order; junction bases with no gene match: 7. CDR3 in DNA: TGTGCCAGCAGCGACCGACAGGGGGGACACAATGAGCAGTTCTTC. The encoded protein is CASSDRQGGHNEQFF. The full variable domain, in which reference TRBV7-3 and TRBJ2-1 provide the parts outside the CDR3, is GAGVSQTPSNKVTEKGKYVELRCDPISGHTALYWYRQSLGQGPEFLIYFQGTGAADDSGLPNDRFFAVRPEGSVSTLKIQRTERGDSAVYLCASSDRQGGHNEQFFGPGTRLTVL.

V gene TRBV20-1 combines with J gene TRBJ2-2, with 9 positions matching TRBD2. This CDR3 region has 15 residues. The V gene's germline CDR1 is DFQATT and CDR2 SNEGSKA (reference sequence). The CDR3 reads CSTLIGGGATGELFF. The CDR3, as DNA: TGCAGCACTCTGATTGGCGGGGGGGCCACCGGGGAGCTGTTTTTT.

The sample holds many counts of this clonotype. This sequence joins TRBV12-3 or TRBV12-4 and TRBJ2-3; D ambiguous. CDR3 length: 16 amino acids. V shed 6 bases and J shed 3 bases, with 19 bases lying between them. For the CDR3, the DNA is TGTGCCAGCAGATCTTTAGCCAGGCCAGTTACAGATACGCAGTATTTT. Residues: CASRSLARPVTDTQYF.

This sequence joins TRBV7-9 and TRBJ2-7, with D tentatively TRBD1 (5 bases). CDR3 size: 14 residues. V dropped 4 bases and J dropped 5 bases, with 15 bases sitting between them. Germline assignment: CDR1 SEHNR and CDR2 FQNEAQ (reference sequence). This CDR3 reads CASSSSRVSNEQYF. The CDR3 DNA reads as TGTGCCAGCAGCTCCTCCAGGGTTTCAAACGAGCAGTACTTC.

This clonotype was detected many times. The chain recombines TRBV7-9 with TRBJ1-2, with 7 nucleotides matching TRBD1. V lost 3 bases and J lost 7; bases outside the gene matches: 2. The CDR3 spans 12 residues. The germline V gene has CDR1 SEHNR and CDR2 FQNEAQ (reference sequence). CDR3 in DNA: TGTGCCAGCAGCTTGGACAGGTCTGGCTACACCTTC. Residues: CASSLDRSGYTF.

This clonotype was picked up many times. The V call is TRBV6-5, the J call TRBJ2-3; 15 bases are a match to TRBD2. This CDR3 region has 17 residues. Losses at the gene ends were 2 bases for V and 3 bases for J; bases not matched to a gene: 3. Germline values: CDR1 MNHEY, CDR2 SVGAGI. This CDR3 reads CASSYLGLAGGTDTQYF. In DNA form, the CDR3 reads TGTGCCAGCAGTTACCTCGGACTAGCGGGAGGGACAGATACGCAGTATTTT.

This clonotype was found a few times. The chain recombines TRBV20-1 with TRBJ2-4, with D unresolved. V lost 0 bases, J lost 0 bases, and 3 bases lay in between. This CDR3 region has 13 residues. Germline V gives CDR1 DFQATT, CDR2 SNEGSKA (reference sequence). CDR3 in DNA: TGCAGTGCTAGAGAACTAGCCAAAAACATTCAGTACTTC. As protein: CSARELAKNIQYF.

The chain is built from TRBV10-1 and TRBJ2-5; 12 bases map to TRBD2. The CDR3 is made up of 17 amino acids. Germline V lookup: CDR1 WNHNN, CDR2 SYGVQD (reference sequence). The junction had 5 bases not matched to a gene; V was cut back by 1 base and J by 2 bases. CDR3 sequence reads: CASSEWSLAGGQETQYF. CDR3 nucleotide sequence: TGCGCCAGCAGTGAGTGGTCGCTAGCGGGAGGGCAAGAGACCCAGTACTTC.

This clonotype was seen many times. The chain couples TRBV28 to TRBJ2-6; TRBD2 agrees at 14 bases. Germline assignment: CDR1 MDHEN and CDR2 SYDVKM. V dropped 3 bases and J dropped 2; count of bases not matched to a gene: 6. The CDR3 covers 19 residues. The CDR3 bases are TGTGCCAGCAGTTTGATCCCGGGACTAGCGGGAGCTGGGGCCAACGTCCTGACTTTC. This codes for CASSLIPGLAGAGANVLTF.

Many counts were recorded for this clonotype. The junction does not match germline at one end; this may be a read error. J is TRBJ2-7 and V is TRBV7-7; 12 nucleotides agree with TRBD2. The CDR3 is 17 residues long. Germline V gene sequence: CDR1 SSHAT, CDR2 FNYEAQ (reference sequence). This CDR3 is CASSLARLAGEWDEQYF. The CDR3 region has the DNA TGTGCTAGCAGCTTAGCGCGACTAGCGGGAGAATGGGACGAGCAGTACTTC.

The sample holds many counts of this clonotype. The chain couples TRBV5-1 to TRBJ1-5; 8 bases fit TRBD1. This CDR3 region has 11 residues. The germline gives CDR1 SGHRS, CDR2 YFSETQ. With V trimmed by 6 bases and J by 15 bases, 8 bases remained unmatched. The CDR3 DNA is TGCGCCAGCACCGACGGGACAGGCTTGCATTTT. Protein: CASTDGTGLHF.

The chain links TRBV5-1 to TRBJ2-7, with D perhaps TRBD1 (6 bases). The CDR3 runs to 11 residues. With 5 bases removed from V and 5 bases from J, the gap between germline ends came to 8 bases. Germline CDR1 and CDR2: SGHRS and YFSETQ. DNA for the CDR3: TGCGCCAGCAGTACAGGGAACGAGCAGTACTTC. Protein sequence: CASSTGNEQYF.

The genes are TRBV11-2 and TRBJ2-1; 7 bases fit TRBD1. Looked up from germline, CDR1 is SGHAT and CDR2 is FQNNGV. CDR3 length: 16 amino acids. V shed 6 bases, J shed 7 bases, and the junction held 15 bases outside the gene matches. The CDR3 nucleotides read TGTGCCAGCAGACGTTTAGCCACGGACAGGTTAAATGAGCAGTTCTTC. It specifies CASRRLATDRLNEQFF.

The genes are TRBV12-3 or TRBV12-4 and TRBJ2-1; D is perhaps TRBD1 (5 bases). V lost 3 bases, J lost 9 bases, and 12 bases lay in between. The CDR3 is 13 amino acids. The DNA for the CDR3 is TGTGCCAGCAGTTTGACAGTTTCTGCTGAGCAGTTCTTC. This translates into CASSLTVSAEQFF.

This clonotype occurred a few times. This chain joins TRBV20-1 and TRBJ1-1; 7 bases match TRBD1. V was pared by 5 bases and J by 10 bases, with 7 bases of the junction left unmatched. The CDR3 spans 11 residues. Germline-derived CDR1 and CDR2 are DFQATT and SNEGSKA (reference sequence). The CDR3 loop is CSAFQGVGAFF. The CDR3 DNA reads as TGCAGTGCTTTCCAGGGGGTCGGAGCTTTCTTT.

V gene TRBV9 combines with J gene TRBJ1-4; TRBD1 aligns across 8 bases. The length of the CDR3 is 15 residues. CDR1 and CDR2 from the germline V gene are SGDLS and YYNGEE. With 0 bases clipped from V and 3 bases from J, the junction kept 1 base outside the gene matches. The CDR3 coding sequence is TGTGCCAGCAGCGTAGAGGGACAGGCTAATGAAAAACTGTTTTTT. Its translation: CASSVEGQANEKLFF. Complete variable domain (other parts from reference TRBV9 and TRBJ1-4): DSGVTQTPKHLITATGQRVTLRCSPRSGDLSVYWYQQSLDQGLQFLIQYYNGEERAKGNILERFSAQQFPDLHSELNLSSLELGDSALYFCASSVEGQANEKLFFGSGTQLSVL.

This clonotype occurred many times. The V gene is TRBV20-1, the J gene TRBJ2-5; 7 bases are shared with TRBD2. After removal of 4 bases from V and 2 bases from J, the junction contained 13 bases not matched to a gene. The germline CDR1 and CDR2 sequences are DFQATT and SNEGSKA (reference sequence). The CDR3 is made up of 16 amino acids. CDR3 bases: TGCAGTGCTAAAGGCGGGCCTAGCGGACTGCAAGAGACCCAGTACTTC. Translated: CSAKGGPSGLQETQYF.